A single sample gave rise to the 10 T cell receptor beta chains below, sequenced in a study of T cells in tuberculosis. Data came from immunoSEQ multiplex PCR; TCRdb stores just in-frame clones and leaves some out. The sample contains over 30,000 clones, roughly 93% of which appear only once. Time point defined: new active TB diagnosis, blood taken before or within 7 days of starting treatment. Sequencing used PBMCs, obtained at tuberculosis diagnosis. The receptor set was obtained from an adult with tuberculosis.

The rearrangement uses TRBV2 and TRBJ1-1; the D is unclear. V was cut by 6 bases and J by 3 bases, with 8 bases left in between. CDR1 and CDR2 (germline): SNHLY, FYNNEI. This CDR3 is built from 12 residues. The CDR3 DNA reads as TGTGCCAGCAGACCCGGGGACACTGAAGCTTTCTTT. The encoded protein is CASRPGDTEAFF.

The chain has TRBV10-3 and TRBJ2-7, with 12 bases matching TRBD1. Germline trimming cut 5 bases from V and 5 bases from J; bases unmatched to any gene: 10. Germline CDR1 and CDR2: ENHRY and SYGVKD. CDR3 length: 16 amino acids. CDR3 bases: TGTGCCATCAGTAGAAACGCCGGGACAGGGGGCCACGAGCAGTACTTC. The encoded protein is CAISRNAGTGGHEQYF.

The rearrangement joins TRBV6-6 to TRBJ1-5, with D unresolved. The CDR3 has 13 residues. From germline, CDR1 is MNHNY and CDR2 SVGAGI (reference sequence). The V and J ends lost 7 bases and 6 bases respectively, with 13 bases between them. The CDR3 DNA reads TGTGCCAGCAATAAGCAGGAGGGTCAGCCCCAGCATTTT. Protein product: CASNKQEGQPQHF.

The CDR3 bases are TGCGCCAGCAGGGCCGGGACAGGCATGAACACTGAAGCTTTCTTT. Protein sequence: CASRAGTGMNTEAFF. The V and J genes are TRBV5-1 and TRBJ1-1; 8 bases align to TRBD1. The germline gives CDR1 SGHRS, CDR2 YFSETQ. The CDR3 has 15 residues. After removal of 5 bases from V and 0 bases from J, the junction contained 6 bases not matched to a gene.

V is TRBV9 and J is TRBJ2-1; 12 bases fit TRBD2. V lost 3 bases, J lost 0 bases, and 4 bases stayed unmatched. This CDR3 has 17 amino acids. The germline V gene encodes CDR1 SGDLS and CDR2 YYNGEE. The CDR3 loop reads CASSDSTSGGSYNEQFF. The CDR3 bases are TGTGCCAGCAGCGACTCGACTAGCGGGGGCTCCTACAATGAGCAGTTCTTC.

This clone was found a few times. This sequence joins TRBV19 and TRBJ2-2; TRBD1 matches 7 bases. The V gene's germline CDR1 is LNHDA and CDR2 SQIVND (reference sequence). After removal of 0 bases from V and 0 bases from J, the junction contained 10 bases not matched to a gene. The CDR3 is 19 residues long. This CDR3 is CASSIEGWTGQPNTGELFF. The CDR3 region has the DNA TGTGCCAGTAGTATAGAGGGGTGGACAGGTCAGCCGAACACCGGGGAGCTGTTTTTT. Full variable domain (remainder filled in from reference TRBV19 and TRBJ2-2): DGGITQSPKYLFRKEGQNVTLSCEQNLNHDAMYWYRQDPGQGLRLIYYSQIVNDFQKGDIAEGYSVSREKKESFPLTVTSAQKNPTAFYLCASSIEGWTGQPNTGELFFGEGSRLTVL.

V usage is TRBV19 and J usage is TRBJ2-1, with 7 bases fitting TRBD1. The CDR3 length is 17 residues. Germline CDR1 is LNHDA and CDR2 is SQIVND (reference sequence). J lost 3 bases, V lost 3 bases, and 11 bases had no gene match. The CDR3: CASSITGAESGYNEQFF. CDR3 in DNA: TGTGCCAGTAGTATTACAGGGGCGGAGAGTGGCTACAATGAGCAGTTCTTC.

The chain employs TRBV29-1 and TRBJ1-4, with TRBD1 matching 7 bases. Germline CDR1 SQVTM, CDR2 ANQGSEA. With V trimmed by 4 bases and J by 8 bases, 10 bases remained unmatched. The CDR3 has 14 amino acids. This CDR3 is CSVVYRGGDEKLFF. The DNA of the CDR3 is TGCAGCGTTGTGTACAGGGGTGGGGACGAAAAACTGTTTTTT.

The chain links TRBV5-1 to TRBJ2-7, with a weak D call TRBD2 (6 bases). The V end lost 1 base, the J end lost 1 base, and 9 bases lay between the germline ends. The CDR3 covers 14 residues. CDR1 SGHRS and CDR2 YFSETQ come from the germline V gene. Here the CDR3 DNA reads TGCGCCAGCAGCTTGCCGGGGGAGTCCTACGAGCAGTACTTC. It encodes CASSLPGESYEQYF.

This chain links TRBV9 with TRBJ1-1, with 9 positions matching TRBD1. This CDR3 region has 15 residues. Germline V lookup: CDR1 SGDLS, CDR2 YYNGEE. Trimming removed 0 bases from V and 2 bases from J; junction bases left unmatched: 2. DNA for the CDR3: TGTGCCAGCAGCGTAGACACAGGGGGCAACACTGAAGCTTTCTTT. This translates into CASSVDTGGNTEAFF. Looking up the rest from reference TRBV9 and TRBJ1-1 gives the full variable domain: DSGVTQTPKHLITATGQRVTLRCSPRSGDLSVYWYQQSLDQGLQFLIQYYNGEERAKGNILERFSAQQFPDLHSELNLSSLELGDSALYFCASSVDTGGNTEAFFGQGTRLTVV.